These T cell receptor beta chains were read from a single sample in a study of T cell repertoires in cytomegalovirus infection. TCRdb called the reads again in MiXCR, with one record for every CDR3 protein. This table holds roughly 300,000 distinct CDR3 sequences, 25% found once. The source material was PBMCs. The receptors come from a human donor in good health (CMV status not recorded). Some clones in this sample may be carry-over from other donors' samples. CDR3s include the opening cysteine and the closing phenylalanine or tryptophan. Each record gives: J gene, V gene, clone size, D gene, CDR3 DNA, CDR3 protein. A D gene is named only where the DNA matches it firmly. Clone size appears in some rows only: once, few, many, or a class for an expanded clone.

TRBJ2-5,TRBV29-1,-,-,TGCAGCGTCTTGACGCAGCAAGAGACCCAGTACTTC,CSVLTQQETQYF
TRBJ2-5,TRBV6-2/TRBV6-3,-,TRBD2,TGTGCCAGCAGTCGATGGGGGGGGCAAGAGACCCAGTACTTC,CASSRWGGQETQYF
TRBJ2-5,TRBV28,-,TRBD2,TGTGCCAGCAGTTCTGGACTAGCGGGGTCTCGGTGGGTAGAGACCCAGTACTTC,CASSSGLAGSRWVETQYF
TRBJ2-7,TRBV7-2,-,-,TGTGCCAGCAGCTTGGGGACTGATTCCTACGAGCAGTACTTC,CASSLGTDSYEQYF
TRBJ1-2,TRBV7-3,few,TRBD1,TGTGCCAGCAGCCACCCGGGACAGGCCTTCTTC,CASSHPGQAFF
TRBJ2-3,TRBV7-2,many,-,TGTGCCAGCAGGGGCACCGGGGCAGATACGCAGTATTTT,CASRGTGADTQYF
TRBJ2-1,TRBV7-2,many,-,TGTGCCAGCAGCTTATTCCGGTATGAGCAGTTCTTC,CASSLFRYEQFF
TRBJ1-5,TRBV7-9,few,TRBD1,TGTGCCAGCAGCCGACAGGGGGACACCAATCAGCCCCAGCATTTT,CASSRQGDTNQPQHF
TRBJ2-2,TRBV11-2,-,TRBD1,TGTGCCAGCAGACCTCTCCGGGACAGGGTGACCGGGGAGCTGTTTTTT,CASRPLRDRVTGELFF
TRBJ2-5,TRBV11-2,-,-,TGTGCCAGCAGCTTAATACTGCCAGGGCAAGAGACCCAGTACTTC,CASSLILPGQETQYF
TRBJ1-4,TRBV7-2,many,TRBD1,TGTGCCAGCGGGACAGTAGGGGAAAAACTGTTTTTT,CASGTVGEKLFF
TRBJ2-1,TRBV12-3/TRBV12-4,-,-,TGTGCCAGCACCCAGGCCCTGACTGATGAGCAGTTCTTC,CASTQALTDEQFF
TRBJ1-2,TRBV7-8,-,-,TGTGCCAGCAGCTTGGGTGGGACACACGCTAGACCCTATGGCTACACCTTC,CASSLGGTHARPYGYTF
TRBJ2-1,TRBV19,-,TRBD2,TGTGCCAGTACCAAATCCCCAACAGCGGGGGGCCTACAGAATGAGCAGTTCTTC,CASTKSPTAGGLQNEQFF
TRBJ2-7,TRBV28,-,-,TGTGCCAGCAGTCCCGGGACACCCCCCTACGAGCAGTACTTC,CASSPGTPPYEQYF
TRBJ2-1,TRBV6-1,many,TRBD2,TGTGCCAGCAGTGCACTAGCGGGAGGGCCGGGGGATGAGCAGTTCTTC,CASSALAGGPGDEQFF
TRBJ2-7,TRBV12-3/TRBV12-4,many,TRBD1,TGTGCCAGCAGTCTTCCTCCCCACAGGGGGAGGTACGAGCAGTACTTC,CASSLPPHRGRYEQYF
TRBJ2-5,TRBV6-2/TRBV6-3,-,-,TGTGCCAGCAGTTCCCCAGTGGAGAAAGAGACCCAGTACTTC,CASSSPVEKETQYF
TRBJ1-1,TRBV29-1,-,-,TGCAGCGTTGTAGTGGGGGGAGTGAACACTGAAGCTTTCTTT,CSVVVGGVNTEAFF
TRBJ2-7,TRBV14,-,-,TGTGCCAGCAGCCCGGACACAAACTACGAGCAGTACTTC,CASSPDTNYEQYF
TRBJ1-4,TRBV15,-,-,TGTGCCACCAGCAGCCGACTTAACGATGAAAAACTGTTTTTT,CATSSRLNDEKLFF
TRBJ2-7,TRBV7-2,many,-,TGTGCCAGCAGCTTAGCCAGCGGGTTTGATCAGTACTTC,CASSLASGFDQYF
TRBJ2-1,TRBV7-9,-,TRBD2,TGTGCCAGCAGCTTGCCCCCGAGAAAAGCGGGGGGACTCAATGAGCAGTTCTTC,CASSLPPRKAGGLNEQFF
TRBJ1-1,TRBV6-5,-,-,TGTGCCAGCAGTTACTCACCCGGGGAGGGCTACACTGAAGCTTTCTTT,CASSYSPGEGYTEAFF
TRBJ2-5,TRBV7-2,-,-,TGTGCCAGCACCAAAGGGACACTTCAAAAGACCCAGTACTTC,CASTKGTLQKTQYF
TRBJ1-1,TRBV7-8,many,-,TGTGCCAGCAGCTTAGCGAACCCGAACACTGAAGCTTTCTTT,CASSLANPNTEAFF
TRBJ1-1,TRBV7-2,many,TRBD1,TGTGCCAGCAGCAGAGGACAGGGAGGGCACACTGAAGCTTTCTTT,CASSRGQGGHTEAFF
TRBJ2-5,TRBV7-3,-,-,TGTGCCAGCGCTGTCAGGTTTAAAGAGACCCAGTACTTC,CASAVRFKETQYF
TRBJ1-2,TRBV4-1,many,-,TGCGCCAGCAGCCCAGGGACGGCGGAATTCTATGGCTACACCTTC,CASSPGTAEFYGYTF
TRBJ1-6,TRBV11-2,-,TRBD1,TGTGCCAGCAGCTTTCGACAGGGAGGGTCACCCCTCCACTTT,CASSFRQGGSPLHF
TRBJ2-1,TRBV6-2/TRBV6-3,-,-,TGTGCCAGCAGTTCTCTGTTGTACAATGAGCAGTTCTTC,CASSSLLYNEQFF
TRBJ1-2,TRBV7-9,-,-,TGTGCCAGCAGCTTAGCCACGGGGAGTGGCTACACCTTC,CASSLATGSGYTF
TRBJ1-2,TRBV6-2/TRBV6-3,-,-,TGTGCCAGCAGTTCAGGGAGCGTCTATGGCTACACCTTC,CASSSGSVYGYTF
TRBJ1-2,TRBV7-2,many,-,TGTGCCAGCAGCAAAGGCGGGCAGGGAGAAGGCTATGGCTACACCTTC,CASSKGGQGEGYGYTF
TRBJ2-3,TRBV10-3,-,-,TGTGCCATCAGGGGGGTAAGCACAGATACGCAGTATTTT,CAIRGVSTDTQYF
TRBJ2-1,TRBV7-9,many,-,TGTGCCAGCAACGCCCTTAGGAGCCCCGGGGAGCAGTTCTTC,CASNALRSPGEQFF
TRBJ2-2,TRBV7-6,-,-,TGTGCCAGCAGCTTCCGACAGAAGTCCACCGGGGAGCTGTTTTTT,CASSFRQKSTGELFF
TRBJ1-2,TRBV18,few,-,TGTGCCAGCTCACCTCTCGACAGCTCTAACTATGGCTACACCTTC,CASSPLDSSNYGYTF
TRBJ1-2,TRBV20-1,-,-,TGCAGTGCTACACCTAGCCGAGGGAACTATGGCTACACCTTC,CSATPSRGNYGYTF
TRBJ2-5,TRBV7-8,many,TRBD1,TGTGCCAGCAGCTTTCCCCCCGACAGGGGCGGGGAGACCCAGTACTTC,CASSFPPDRGGETQYF
TRBJ2-1,TRBV19,-,TRBD2,TGTGCCAGTCAAAAACTAGCGGGTTACAATGAGCAGTTCTTC,CASQKLAGYNEQFF
TRBJ1-1,TRBV20-1,-,-,TGCAGTGCCGCGGGACTCAAGAACACTGAAGCTTTCTTT,CSAAGLKNTEAFF
TRBJ2-1,TRBV27,-,TRBD2,TGTGCCAGCGGTCGACCGGGACTAGCGGACAATGAGCAGTTCTTC,CASGRPGLADNEQFF
TRBJ2-5,TRBV28,many,-,TGTGCCAGCAGTACCCCGACAGGTATCCAAGAGACCCAGTACTTC,CASSTPTGIQETQYF
TRBJ1-3,TRBV7-6,many,-,TGTGCCAGCAGCTTGGGTCCGAGCTCTGGAAACACCATATATTTT,CASSLGPSSGNTIYF
TRBJ2-3,TRBV7-2,many,TRBD2,TGTGCCAGCAGCTCCCGACTAGCGGGAGTTGATACGCAGTATTTT,CASSSRLAGVDTQYF
TRBJ1-1,TRBV20-1,once,-,TGCAGTGCTAGAGGGGCAATTCACACTGAAGCTTTCTTT,CSARGAIHTEAFF
TRBJ2-1,TRBV11-2,many,-,TGTGCCATCCAACTCTGGCGGGGTCGCAATGAGCAGTTCTTC,CAIQLWRGRNEQFF
TRBJ1-1,TRBV20-1,-,-,TGCAGTGCCCCGGCGGGACCCTCGAACACTGAAGCTTTCTTT,CSAPAGPSNTEAFF
TRBJ2-7,TRBV27,many,-,TGTGCCAGCTCCTCACGGGTCCGTCGTGACGAGCAGTACTTC,CASSSRVRRDEQYF
TRBJ2-3,TRBV11-2,-,TRBD1,TGTGCCAGCAGCTTCGACAGACAGGGTTCAGACACTAGGGATACGCAGTATTTT,CASSFDRQGSDTRDTQYF
TRBJ2-4,TRBV5-1,-,-,TGCGCCAGCAGCTTGGAGCCAGGGGCTGAGTACTTC,CASSLEPGAEYF
TRBJ1-5,TRBV7-2,-,TRBD1,TGTGCCAGCAGCATAAGCGCGGGACAGGTGGTTAATCAGCCCCAGCATTTT,CASSISAGQVVNQPQHF
TRBJ2-4,TRBV15,-,TRBD2,TGTGCCACCAGCCCACGGACTAGCGGGAGGCCCGAAAACATTCAGTACTTC,CATSPRTSGRPENIQYF
TRBJ1-2,TRBV29-1,-,TRBD1,TGCAGCGCACAACAGGGGGATTATGGCTACACCTTC,CSAQQGDYGYTF